One sample yielded the 16 T cell receptor beta chains listed below, sequenced in a study of regulatory T cells in long-lasting Graves disease. According to the study, TCR beta libraries were built with iRepertoire HTBI primers and CDR3-region Arm-PCR. TCRdb reprocessed the multiplex PCR reads with MiXCR, giving one entry per CDR3 protein. This sample has 400,000 to 550,000 distinct CDR3 sequences; 15% to 20% occur once, and the top ten carry about 23%. This sample's time point: newly diagnosed GD, antithyroid drugs for less than 3 months. PBMC RNA served as the TCR library source. The same sample was also used in a study of T cells in Graves' hyperthyroidism and ophthalmopathy.

The sample was peripheral blood mononuclear cells (PBMCs), taken at new diagnosis, from a patient treated with antithyroid drugs. These receptors were obtained from a woman aged 18-29 years with Graves disease.

This clonotype was seen at least ten times. J is TRBJ1-5 and V is TRBV28; 7 bases are a match to TRBD1. The CDR3 is 14 residues long. Per germline, CDR1 MDHEN and CDR2 SYDVKM. The V gene end was trimmed by 3 bases and the J gene end by 14 bases; junction bases not matched to a gene: 13. CDR3 amino acids: CASSFPDRQGHKHF. The CDR3 coding sequence is TGTGCCAGCAGTTTTCCCGATCGACAGGGTCATAAGCATTTT.

Comments on this clonotype: With a much larger clone just one base away, this may be a read error. V and J are TRBV5-6 and TRBJ2-3; 8 nucleotides match TRBD1. The CDR3 sequence is 17 residues long. CDR1 and CDR2 (germline): SGHDT, YYEEEE. Trimming took 2 bases from V and 2 from J; bases not matched to a gene: 10. The CDR3 DNA is TGTGCCAGCAGCTTTGGTGCAGGGGGCATGCACACAGATACGCAGTATTTT. Its translation: CASSFGAGGMHTDTQYF.

In this sample, this clonotype turned up once. CDR3 protein: CASSHSTSGMNEQFF. In DNA, the CDR3 is TGTGCCAGCAGCCATTCAACTAGCGGGATGAATGAGCAGTTCTTC. The chain recombines TRBV3-1 with TRBJ2-1; 10 bases agree with TRBD2. The CDR3 runs 15 residues. Trimming removed 3 bases from V and 7 bases from J; junction bases left unmatched: 6. CDR1 LGHDT and CDR2 YNNKEL come from the germline V gene (reference sequence).

The CDR3 spells CSAATRRSGRADNEQFF. The CDR3 coding sequence is TGCAGTGCCGCCACGCGCAGGAGCGGGAGGGCCGATAATGAGCAGTTCTTC. V gene TRBV20-1 combines with J gene TRBJ2-1, with TRBD2 identical over 10 bases. CDR1 DFQATT and CDR2 SNEGSKA come from the germline V gene (reference sequence). The length of the CDR3 is 17 residues. V lost 6 bases, J lost 7 bases, and 18 bases stayed unmatched.

This clonotype turned up a few times. The V call is TRBV19, the J call TRBJ2-1, with D tentatively TRBD2 (5 bases). The CDR3 has 14 amino acids. V lost 9 bases and J 3 bases, leaving 15 bases between the germline ends. Per the germline V gene, CDR1 is LNHDA and CDR2 is SQIVND (reference sequence). CDR3 residues: CASTGLANYNEQFF. The CDR3 DNA is TGTGCCAGCACTGGGCTAGCTAACTACAATGAGCAGTTCTTC.

This clonotype was detected ten times or more. The V gene is TRBV3-1, the J gene TRBJ1-1; weak D call: TRBD1 (6 bases). Germline V gene sequence: CDR1 LGHDT, CDR2 YNNKEL (reference sequence). The length of the CDR3 is 14 residues. V was pared by 8 bases and J by 5 bases, with 18 bases between. Here the CDR3 reads CASSPSGGATEAFF. The DNA of the CDR3 is TGTGCCAGCTCACCAAGCGGGGGGGCAACTGAAGCTTTCTTT.

The rearrangement links TRBV6-1 to TRBJ2-6; 11 bases are shared with TRBD2. V lost 5 bases and J lost 1; bases outside the gene matches: 10. The germline V gene encodes CDR1 MNHNS and CDR2 SASEGT. CDR3 length: 19 residues. CDR3 amino acids: CASSPHTGLAGSGANVLTF. The CDR3 nucleotides read TGTGCCAGCAGTCCACATACAGGACTAGCGGGTTCTGGGGCCAACGTCCTGACTTTC.

This sequence joins TRBV19 and TRBJ2-3, with 8 nucleotides matching TRBD2. The CDR3 has 16 residues. Germline CDR1 LNHDA, CDR2 SQIVND (reference sequence). J was trimmed by 4 bases and V by 7 bases; bases with no gene match: 13. CDR3 bases: TGTGCCAGTACCGTCAAGTTAGCGGGAAGAGCAGATACGCAGTATTTT. This sequence encodes CASTVKLAGRADTQYF.

The chain carries TRBV7-8 and TRBJ2-7; 14 bases fit TRBD2. The V and J ends lost 3 bases and 1 base, in that order; junction bases with no gene match: 11. The CDR3 length is 19 residues. CDR1 SGHVS and CDR2 FQNEAQ come from the germline V gene. The CDR3 here is CASSLRKAGLAGVSYEQYF. The CDR3 DNA is TGTGCCAGCAGCTTGAGAAAAGCGGGACTAGCGGGGGTTTCCTACGAGCAGTACTTC. Full variable domain (outside the CDR3, taken from reference TRBV7-8 and TRBJ2-7): GAGVSQSPRYKVAKRGQDVALRCDPISGHVSLFWYQQALGQGPEFLTYFQNEAQLDKSGLPSDRFFAERPEGSVSTLKIQRTQQEDSAVYLCASSLRKAGLAGVSYEQYFGPGTRLTVT.

This clonotype has just a few counts. CDR3 coding DNA: TGTGCCAGCAGTGAAACCGGGCGGCAAGCTTTCTTT. Its protein is CASSETGRQAFF. The gene calls are TRBV25-1 and TRBJ1-1; D ambiguous. The length of the CDR3 is 12 residues. V was pared by 2 bases and J by 9 bases, with 10 bases between. Germline CDR1 reads MGHDK; CDR2 reads SYGVNS.

This clonotype was observed many times. The chain uses TRBV2 and TRBJ2-3; no clear D. This CDR3 has 14 amino acids. Germline CDR1 SNHLY, CDR2 FYNNEI. V was trimmed by 8 bases and J by 2 bases, leaving 14 bases between them. CDR3 nucleotide sequence: TGTGCCAGCGGCCGGACCGCACACACAGATACGCAGTATTTT. The encoded protein is CASGRTAHTDTQYF.

At least ten counts were recorded for this clonotype. V gene TRBV28 combines with J gene TRBJ2-7, with 9 bases that match TRBD2. J gave up 5 bases and V 5 bases, and 10 bases lay outside the gene matches. The CDR3 is 15 residues long. Germline lookup yields CDR1 MDHEN and CDR2 SYDVKM. DNA for the CDR3: TGTGCCAGCAGTCCCACTATAGCGGGAGTCAACGAGCAGTACTTC. It specifies CASSPTIAGVNEQYF.

This clonotype has ten or more counts. The chain has TRBV20-1 and TRBJ2-1, with a tentative D call TRBD2 (6 bases). Between the trimmed V and J ends, which lost 3 bases and 0 bases, there was a span of 12 bases. This CDR3 is built from 15 residues. From germline, CDR1 is DFQATT and CDR2 SNEGSKA (reference sequence). As DNA, the CDR3 is TGCAGTGCTAGTAAACGGGAGAGCTCCTACAATGAGCAGTTCTTC. Amino acids: CSASKRESSYNEQFF.

In its sample, this clonotype was seen many times. The CDR3 reads CASIPGSVATDTQYF. The CDR3 nucleotides are TGTGCCAGCATTCCCGGGAGTGTCGCCACAGATACGCAGTATTTT. The chain is built from TRBV27 and TRBJ2-3; a possible D gene is TRBD2 (6 bases). Germline-derived CDR1 and CDR2 are MNHEY and SMNVEV (reference sequence). V was pared by 7 bases and J by 2 bases, with 16 bases between. CDR3 length: 15 amino acids.

The chain recombines TRBV7-2 with TRBJ1-4; D not certain. Trimming cost V 2 bases and J 4 bases, with 8 bases left between them. CDR3 length: 14 residues. The germline CDR1 and CDR2 sequences are SGHTA and FQGNSA. DNA for the CDR3: TGTGCCAGCAGCTTAACAAGGATTAATGAAAAACTGTTTTTT. Amino acids: CASSLTRINEKLFF. The full variable domain, rest sourced from reference TRBV7-2 and TRBJ1-4, is GAGVSQSPSNKVTEKGKDVELRCDPISGHTALYWYRQSLGQGLEFLIYFQGNSAPDKSGLPSDRFSAERTGGSVSTLTIQRTQQEDSAVYLCASSLTRINEKLFFGSGTQLSVL.

This clonotype was seen repeatedly, ten times or more. The chain carries TRBV30 and TRBJ1-2, with D hard to call. Germline V gene sequence: CDR1 GTSNPN, CDR2 SVGIG (reference sequence). This CDR3 region has 11 residues. The V and J ends lost 4 bases and 4 bases respectively, with 7 bases between them. The CDR3 spells CAWTASYGYTF. Here the CDR3 DNA reads TGTGCCTGGACAGCCAGCTATGGCTACACCTTC.